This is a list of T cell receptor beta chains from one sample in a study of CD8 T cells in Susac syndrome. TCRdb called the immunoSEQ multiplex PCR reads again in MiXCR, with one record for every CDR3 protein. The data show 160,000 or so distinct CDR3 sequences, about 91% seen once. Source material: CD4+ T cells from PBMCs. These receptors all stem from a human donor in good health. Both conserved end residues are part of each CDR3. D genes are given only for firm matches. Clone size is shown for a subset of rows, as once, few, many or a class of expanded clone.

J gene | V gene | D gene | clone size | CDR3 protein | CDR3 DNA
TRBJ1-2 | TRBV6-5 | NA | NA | CASSPETVNYGYTF | TGTGCCAGCAGCCCCGAGACAGTTAACTATGGCTACACCTTC
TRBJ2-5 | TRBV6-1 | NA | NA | CASSLHPGGQQETQYF | TGTGCCAGCAGTCTCCACCCCGGGGGCCAGCAAGAGACCCAGTACTTC
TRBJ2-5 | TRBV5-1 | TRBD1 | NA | CASSLGDRPQETQYF | TGCGCCAGCAGCTTAGGGGACAGACCGCAAGAGACCCAGTACTTC
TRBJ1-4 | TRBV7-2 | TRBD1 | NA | CASSPDRGGEKLFF | TGTGCCAGCAGTCCGGACAGGGGGGGTGAAAAACTGTTTTTT
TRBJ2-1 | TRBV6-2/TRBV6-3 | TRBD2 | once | CASSSQRGNEQFF | TGTGCCAGCAGTTCCCAGCGGGGCAATGAGCAGTTCTTC
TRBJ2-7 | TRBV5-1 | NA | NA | CASRLTSSGYEQYF | TGCGCCAGCAGGCTGACTAGTTCCGGTTACGAGCAGTACTTC
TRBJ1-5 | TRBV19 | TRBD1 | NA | CASRTGQGINQPQHF | TGTGCCAGTAGGACAGGACAGGGGATCAATCAGCCCCAGCATTTT
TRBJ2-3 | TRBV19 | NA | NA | CASREVGDTDTQYF | TGTGCCAGTAGAGAGGTAGGAGACACAGATACGCAGTATTTT
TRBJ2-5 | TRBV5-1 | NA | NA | CASSLYSYQETQYF | TGCGCCAGCAGCTTGTATTCGTACCAAGAGACCCAGTACTTC
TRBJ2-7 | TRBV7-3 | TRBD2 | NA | CASSPGLAGADEQYF | TGTGCCAGCAGCCCCGGACTAGCGGGAGCGGATGAGCAGTACTTC
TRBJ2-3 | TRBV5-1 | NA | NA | CASSLEMTGSRDTQYF | TGCGCCAGCAGCTTGGAAATGACAGGCTCTCGAGATACGCAGTATTTT
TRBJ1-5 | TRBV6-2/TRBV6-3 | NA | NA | CASSYRGGGQPQHF | TGTGCCAGCAGTTACAGGGGAGGAGGGCAGCCCCAGCATTTT
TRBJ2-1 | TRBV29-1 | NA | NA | CSALGAGTYNEQFF | TGCAGCGCCCTCGGGGCGGGGACGTACAATGAGCAGTTCTTC
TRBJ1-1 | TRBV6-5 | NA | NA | CASSYFGNTEAFF | TGTGCCAGCAGTTACTTTGGTAACACTGAAGCTTTCTTT
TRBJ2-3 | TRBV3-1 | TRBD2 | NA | CASSQDTGGPSDTQYF | TGTGCCAGCAGCCAAGATACGGGGGGGCCCTCAGATACGCAGTATTTT
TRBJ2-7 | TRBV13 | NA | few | CASSLTGGLSYEQYF | TGTGCCAGCAGCCTCACTGGGGGCCTTTCCTACGAGCAGTACTTC
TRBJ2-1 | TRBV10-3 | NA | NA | CAISESMGRQTYNEQFF | TGTGCCATCAGTGAGTCGATGGGGAGACAAACCTACAATGAGCAGTTCTTC
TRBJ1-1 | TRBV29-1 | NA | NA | CSVSWGRTEAFF | TGCAGCGTTTCATGGGGGAGGACTGAAGCTTTCTTT
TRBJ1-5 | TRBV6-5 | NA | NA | CASSYPERVRRQPQHF | TGTGCCAGCAGTTACCCGGAGAGGGTCAGACGGCAGCCCCAGCATTTT
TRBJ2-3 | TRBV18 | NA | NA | CASSPNPRDTQYF | TGTGCCAGCTCACCAAATCCCCGAGATACGCAGTATTTT
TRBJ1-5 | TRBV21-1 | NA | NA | CASSPLGTDNQPQHF | TGTGCCAGCAGCCCCCTGGGGACGGACAATCAGCCCCAGCATTTT
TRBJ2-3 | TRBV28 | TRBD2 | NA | CASRRGGSGRTDTQYF | TGTGCCAGCAGGCGTGGAGGTAGCGGGAGGACAGATACGCAGTATTTT
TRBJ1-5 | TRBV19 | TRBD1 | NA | CASSIQGGPNQPQHF | TGTGCCAGTAGTATCCAGGGGGGGCCGAATCAGCCCCAGCATTTT
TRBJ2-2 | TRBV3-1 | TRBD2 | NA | CASSPGKGLSIELFF | TGTGCCAGCAGCCCTGGAAAGGGACTATCCATAGAGCTGTTTTTT
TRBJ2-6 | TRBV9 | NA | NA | CASSVDHSGANVLTF | TGTGCCAGCAGCGTAGATCACTCTGGGGCCAACGTCCTGACTTTC
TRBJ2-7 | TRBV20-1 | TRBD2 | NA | CSAYRGLAGTYEQYF | TGCAGTGCTTACCGTGGACTAGCGGGCACCTACGAGCAGTACTTC
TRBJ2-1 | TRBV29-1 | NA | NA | CSVAKGNYNEQFF | TGCAGCGTTGCGAAGGGAAACTACAATGAGCAGTTCTTC
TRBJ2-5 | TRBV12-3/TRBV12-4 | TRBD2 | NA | CASSLAGGVRETQYF | TGTGCCAGCAGTTTAGCGGGAGGGGTCAGGGAGACCCAGTACTTC
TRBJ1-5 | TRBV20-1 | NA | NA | CSARRVSNLNQPQHF | TGCAGTGCTAGAAGGGTTTCTAACCTCAATCAGCCCCAGCATTTT
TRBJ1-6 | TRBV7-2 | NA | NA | CASSLRQVSYNSPLHF | TGTGCCAGCAGCTTAAGGCAGGTCTCCTATAATTCACCCCTCCACTTT
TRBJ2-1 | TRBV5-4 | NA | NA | CASSFAGRSYNEQFF | TGTGCCAGCAGCTTTGCGGGGCGCTCCTACAATGAGCAGTTCTTC
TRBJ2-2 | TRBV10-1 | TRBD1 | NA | CASRTDRDTGELFF | TGCGCCAGCAGAACCGACAGGGACACCGGGGAGCTGTTTTTT
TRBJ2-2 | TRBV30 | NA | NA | CAWGLSLWAGELFF | TGTGCCTGGGGCTTAAGTTTATGGGCCGGGGAGCTGTTTTTT
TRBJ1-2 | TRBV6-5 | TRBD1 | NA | CASSPWAGGYGYTF | TGTGCCAGCAGCCCCTGGGCAGGGGGTTATGGCTACACCTTC
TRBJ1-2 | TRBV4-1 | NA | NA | CASSQGGVKNYGYTF | TGCGCCAGCAGCCAAGGGGGGGTGAAAAACTATGGCTACACCTTC
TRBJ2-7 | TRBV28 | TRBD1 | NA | CASRSTGYEQYF | TGTGCCAGCAGATCGACAGGGTACGAGCAGTACTTC
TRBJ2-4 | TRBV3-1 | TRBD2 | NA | CASSPGLVPGVHLAKNIQYF | TGTGCCAGCAGCCCTGGACTAGTGCCTGGAGTACACCTAGCCAAAAACATTCAGTACTTC
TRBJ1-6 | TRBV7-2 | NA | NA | CASSVGTRNSPLHF | TGTGCCAGCAGCGTCGGGACAAGGAATTCACCCCTCCACTTT
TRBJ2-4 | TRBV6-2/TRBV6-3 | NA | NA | CASRSEAKNIQYF | TGTGCCAGCAGAAGTGAAGCCAAAAACATTCAGTACTTC
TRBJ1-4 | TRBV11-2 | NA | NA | CASSLVGAATNEKLFF | TGTGCCAGCAGCTTAGTTGGAGCTGCAACTAATGAAAAACTGTTTTTT
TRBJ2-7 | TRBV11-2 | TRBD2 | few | CASSLPAGGEYF | TGTGCCAGCAGCTTACCAGCGGGAGGGGAGTACTTC
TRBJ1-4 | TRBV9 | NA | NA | CASSLGSTNEKLFF | TGTGCCAGCAGCTTGGGGTCGACTAATGAAAAACTGTTTTTT
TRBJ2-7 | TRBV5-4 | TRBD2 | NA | CASSLPTSGTYEQYF | TGTGCCAGCAGCCTCCCGACTAGCGGGACCTACGAGCAGTACTTC
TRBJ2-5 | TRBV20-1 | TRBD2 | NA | CSARRGGRSETQYF | TGCAGTGCTAGAAGGGGCGGGAGGAGCGAGACCCAGTACTTC
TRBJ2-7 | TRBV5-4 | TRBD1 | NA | CASSLGGTVLYEQYF | TGTGCCAGCAGCTTGGGGGGGACAGTGCTCTACGAGCAGTACTTC
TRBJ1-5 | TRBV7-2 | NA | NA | CASSLRAGYSNQPQHF | TGTGCCAGCAGCTTAAGGGCGGGATATAGCAATCAGCCCCAGCATTTT
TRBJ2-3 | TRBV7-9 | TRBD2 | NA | CASSPKRGGLDTQYF | TGTGCCAGCAGTCCGAAGCGGGGGGGGCTGGATACGCAGTATTTT
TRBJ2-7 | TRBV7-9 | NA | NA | CASSPRTSDHEQYF | TGTGCCAGCAGCCCGCGGACCTCGGACCACGAGCAGTACTTC
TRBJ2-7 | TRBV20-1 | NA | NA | CSASPRLEQYF | TGCAGTGCTAGTCCCAGGCTCGAGCAGTACTTC